This T cell receptor beta chain derives from a study of technical replicates of blood from several donors. Here immunoSEQ multiplex PCR was the method, and the copy in TCRdb shows in-frame clones only, minus some. This sample has approximately 87,000 clones, with approximately 94% found just once. Trimming pared 3 bases from V and 0 bases from J, leaving 6 bases between. CDR3 size: 14 residues. Germline values: CDR1 SEHNR, CDR2 FQNEAQ (reference sequence). Sequenced sample: T cells isolated from PBMCs. The sequence came from a human donor in good health. The V and J genes are TRBV7-9 and TRBJ1-3; D remains unclear. The CDR3 DNA reads TGTGCCAGCAGCTTCACAACCTCTGGAAACACCATATATTTT. Translation gives CASSFTTSGNTIYF.